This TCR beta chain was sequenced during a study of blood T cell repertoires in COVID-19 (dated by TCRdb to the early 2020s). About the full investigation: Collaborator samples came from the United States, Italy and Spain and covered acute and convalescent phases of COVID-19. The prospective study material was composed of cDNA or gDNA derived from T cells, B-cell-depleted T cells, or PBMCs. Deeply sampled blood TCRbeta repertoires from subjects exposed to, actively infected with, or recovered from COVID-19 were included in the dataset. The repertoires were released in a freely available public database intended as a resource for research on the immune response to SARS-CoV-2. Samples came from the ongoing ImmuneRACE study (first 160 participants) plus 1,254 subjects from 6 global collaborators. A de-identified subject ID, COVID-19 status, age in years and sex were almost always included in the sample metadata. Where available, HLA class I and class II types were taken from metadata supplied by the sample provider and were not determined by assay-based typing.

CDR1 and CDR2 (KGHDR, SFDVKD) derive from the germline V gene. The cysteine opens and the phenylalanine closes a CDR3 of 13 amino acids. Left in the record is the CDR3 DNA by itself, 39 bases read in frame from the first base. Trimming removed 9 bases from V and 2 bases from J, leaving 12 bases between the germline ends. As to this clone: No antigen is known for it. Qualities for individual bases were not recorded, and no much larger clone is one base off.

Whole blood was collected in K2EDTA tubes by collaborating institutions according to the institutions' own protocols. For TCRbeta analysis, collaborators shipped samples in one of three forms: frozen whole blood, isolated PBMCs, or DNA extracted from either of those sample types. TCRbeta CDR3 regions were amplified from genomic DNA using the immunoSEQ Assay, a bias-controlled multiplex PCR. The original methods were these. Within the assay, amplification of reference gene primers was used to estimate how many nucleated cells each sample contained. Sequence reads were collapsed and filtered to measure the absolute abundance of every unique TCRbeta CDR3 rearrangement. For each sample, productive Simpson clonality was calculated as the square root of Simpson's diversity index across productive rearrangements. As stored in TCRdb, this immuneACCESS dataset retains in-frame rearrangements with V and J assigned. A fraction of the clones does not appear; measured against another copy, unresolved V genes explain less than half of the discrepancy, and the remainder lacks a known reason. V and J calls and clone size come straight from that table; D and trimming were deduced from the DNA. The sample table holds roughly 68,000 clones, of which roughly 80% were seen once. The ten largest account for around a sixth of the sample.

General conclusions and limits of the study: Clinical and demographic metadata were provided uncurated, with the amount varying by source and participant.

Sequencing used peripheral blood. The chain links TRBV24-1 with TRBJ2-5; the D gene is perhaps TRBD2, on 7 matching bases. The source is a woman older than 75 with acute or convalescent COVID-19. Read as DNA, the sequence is TGTGCCACCGGGGGGGCGAGACAAGAGACCCAGTACTTC. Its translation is CATGGARQETQYF.